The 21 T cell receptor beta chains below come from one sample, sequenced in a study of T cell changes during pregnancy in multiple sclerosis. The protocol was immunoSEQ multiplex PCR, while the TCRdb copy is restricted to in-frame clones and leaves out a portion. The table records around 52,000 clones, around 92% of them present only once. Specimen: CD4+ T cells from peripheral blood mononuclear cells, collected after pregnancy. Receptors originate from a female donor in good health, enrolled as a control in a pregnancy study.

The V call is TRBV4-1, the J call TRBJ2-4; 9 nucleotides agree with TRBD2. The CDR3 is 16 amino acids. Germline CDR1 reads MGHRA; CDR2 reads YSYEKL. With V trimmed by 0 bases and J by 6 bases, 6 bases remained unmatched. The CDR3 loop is CASSQESSGGTNIQYF. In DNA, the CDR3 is TGCGCCAGCAGCCAAGAGTCCAGCGGGGGGACAAACATTCAGTACTTC.

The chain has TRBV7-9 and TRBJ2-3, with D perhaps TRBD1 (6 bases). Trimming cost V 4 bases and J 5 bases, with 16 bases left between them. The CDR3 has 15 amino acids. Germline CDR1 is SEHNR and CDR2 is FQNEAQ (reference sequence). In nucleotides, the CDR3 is TGTGCCAGCAGCTCCGGGACACGGTTCGGAGATACGCAGTATTTT. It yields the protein CASSSGTRFGDTQYF.

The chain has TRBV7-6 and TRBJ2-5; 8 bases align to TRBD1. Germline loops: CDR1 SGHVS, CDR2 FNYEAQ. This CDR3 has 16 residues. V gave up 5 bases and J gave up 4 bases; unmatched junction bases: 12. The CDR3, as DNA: TGTGCCAGCAGCCCAAACTCGAGGACAGGGAGAGAGACCCAGTACTTC. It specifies CASSPNSRTGRETQYF.

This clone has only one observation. The CDR3 region has the DNA TGTGCCAGCAGTTCCGCTACGTGGACAGGGCAAGGCTACACCTTC. Protein product: CASSSATWTGQGYTF. The chain has TRBV28 and TRBJ1-2, with 8 bases identical to TRBD1. The CDR3 loop spans 15 amino acids. Losses at the gene ends were 4 bases for V and 8 bases for J; bases not matched to a gene: 12. The germline V gene has CDR1 MDHEN and CDR2 SYDVKM.

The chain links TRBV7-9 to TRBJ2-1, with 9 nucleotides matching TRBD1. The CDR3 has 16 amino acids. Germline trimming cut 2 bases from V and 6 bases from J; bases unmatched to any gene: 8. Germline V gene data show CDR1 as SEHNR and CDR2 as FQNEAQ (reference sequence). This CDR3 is CASSLRSGQGSNEQFF. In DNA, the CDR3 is TGTGCCAGCAGCTTACGGTCGGGACAGGGTAGCAATGAGCAGTTCTTC.

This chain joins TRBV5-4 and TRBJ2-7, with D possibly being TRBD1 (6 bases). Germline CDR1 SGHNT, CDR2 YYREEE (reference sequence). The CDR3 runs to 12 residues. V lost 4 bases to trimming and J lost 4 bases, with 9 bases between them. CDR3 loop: CASSGGSYEQYF. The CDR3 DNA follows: TGTGCCAGCAGCGGGGGCTCGTACGAGCAGTACTTC.

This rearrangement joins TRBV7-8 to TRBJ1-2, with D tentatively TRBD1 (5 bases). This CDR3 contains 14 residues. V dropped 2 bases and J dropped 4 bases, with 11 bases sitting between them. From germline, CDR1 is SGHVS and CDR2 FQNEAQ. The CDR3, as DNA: TGTGCCAGCAGCTTACAGACAGAACCCTATGGCTACACCTTC. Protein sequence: CASSLQTEPYGYTF.

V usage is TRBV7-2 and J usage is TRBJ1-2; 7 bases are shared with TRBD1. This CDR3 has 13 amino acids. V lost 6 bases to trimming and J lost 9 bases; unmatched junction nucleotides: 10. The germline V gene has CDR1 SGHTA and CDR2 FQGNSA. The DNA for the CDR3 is TGTGCCAGCAGTCCCGACAGGGACCTAAGCTACACCTTC. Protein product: CASSPDRDLSYTF. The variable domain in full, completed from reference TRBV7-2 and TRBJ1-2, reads GAGVSQSPSNKVTEKGKDVELRCDPISGHTALYWYRQSLGQGLEFLIYFQGNSAPDKSGLPSDRFSAERTGGSVSTLTIQRTQQEDSAVYLCASSPDRDLSYTFGSGTRLTVV.

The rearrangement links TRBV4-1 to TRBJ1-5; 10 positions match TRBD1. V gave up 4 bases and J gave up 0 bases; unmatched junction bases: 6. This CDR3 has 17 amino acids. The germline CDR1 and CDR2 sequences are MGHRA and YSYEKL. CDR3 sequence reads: CASSPLDRGYSNQPQHF. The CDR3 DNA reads TGCGCCAGCAGCCCTTTGGACAGGGGGTATAGCAATCAGCCCCAGCATTTT.

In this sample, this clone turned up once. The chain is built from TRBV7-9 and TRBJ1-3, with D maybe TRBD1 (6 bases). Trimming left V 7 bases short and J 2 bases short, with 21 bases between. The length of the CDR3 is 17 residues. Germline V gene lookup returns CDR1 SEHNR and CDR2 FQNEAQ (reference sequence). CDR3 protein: CASTGQVRGGTGNTIYF. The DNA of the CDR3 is TGTGCCAGCACCGGCCAAGTCCGAGGGGGAACTGGAAACACCATATATTTT.

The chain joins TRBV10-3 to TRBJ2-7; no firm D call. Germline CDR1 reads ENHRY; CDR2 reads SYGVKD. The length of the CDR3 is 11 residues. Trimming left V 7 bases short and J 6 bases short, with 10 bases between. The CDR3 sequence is CAIKGPGEQYF. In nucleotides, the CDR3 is TGTGCCATCAAAGGCCCAGGCGAGCAGTACTTC.

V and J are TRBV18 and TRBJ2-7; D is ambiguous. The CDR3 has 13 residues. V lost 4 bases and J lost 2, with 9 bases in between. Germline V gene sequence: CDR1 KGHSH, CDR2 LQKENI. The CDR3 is CASSLVAPYEQYF. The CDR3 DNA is TGTGCCAGCTCACTGGTGGCCCCCTACGAGCAGTACTTC. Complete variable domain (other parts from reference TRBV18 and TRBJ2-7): NAGVMQNPRHLVRRRGQEARLRCSPMKGHSHVYWYRQLPEEGLKFMVYLQKENIIDESGMPKERFSAEFPKEGPSILRIQQVVRGDSAAYFCASSLVAPYEQYFGPGTRLTVT.

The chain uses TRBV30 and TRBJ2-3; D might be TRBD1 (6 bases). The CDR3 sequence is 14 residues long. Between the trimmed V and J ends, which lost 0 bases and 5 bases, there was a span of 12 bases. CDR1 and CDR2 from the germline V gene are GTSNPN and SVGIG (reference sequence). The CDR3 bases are TGTGCCTGGAGTGTAACAGGGTGGTTAGATACGCAGTATTTT. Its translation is CAWSVTGWLDTQYF.

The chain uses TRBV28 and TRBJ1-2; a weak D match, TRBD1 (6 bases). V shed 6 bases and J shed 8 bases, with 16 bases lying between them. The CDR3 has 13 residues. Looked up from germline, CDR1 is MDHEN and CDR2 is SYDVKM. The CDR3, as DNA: TGTGCCAGCAGCCGGCCCAGGGGCGACGGCTACACCTTC. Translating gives CASSRPRGDGYTF.

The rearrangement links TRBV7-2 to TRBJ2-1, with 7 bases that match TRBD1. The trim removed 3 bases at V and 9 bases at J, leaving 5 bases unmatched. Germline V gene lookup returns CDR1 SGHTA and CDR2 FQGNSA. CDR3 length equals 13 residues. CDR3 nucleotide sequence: TGTGCCAGCAGCTTGTTACAGGGGCTTGAGCAGTTCTTC. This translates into CASSLLQGLEQFF. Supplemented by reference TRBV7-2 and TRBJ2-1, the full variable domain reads GAGVSQSPSNKVTEKGKDVELRCDPISGHTALYWYRQSLGQGLEFLIYFQGNSAPDKSGLPSDRFSAERTGGSVSTLTIQRTQQEDSAVYLCASSLLQGLEQFFGPGTRLTVL.

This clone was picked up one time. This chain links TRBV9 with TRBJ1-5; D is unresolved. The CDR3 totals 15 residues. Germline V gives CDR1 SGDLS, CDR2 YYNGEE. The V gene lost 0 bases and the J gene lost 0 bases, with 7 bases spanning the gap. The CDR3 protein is CASSVGGHSNQPQHF. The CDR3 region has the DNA TGTGCCAGCAGCGTAGGTGGGCATAGCAATCAGCCCCAGCATTTT.

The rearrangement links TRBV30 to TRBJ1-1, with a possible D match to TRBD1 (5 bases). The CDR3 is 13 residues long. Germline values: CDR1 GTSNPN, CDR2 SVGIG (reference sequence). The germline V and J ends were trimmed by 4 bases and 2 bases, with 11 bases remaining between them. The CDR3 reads CAWNPQGNTEAFF. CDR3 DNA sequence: TGTGCCTGGAACCCGCAGGGTAACACTGAAGCTTTCTTT.

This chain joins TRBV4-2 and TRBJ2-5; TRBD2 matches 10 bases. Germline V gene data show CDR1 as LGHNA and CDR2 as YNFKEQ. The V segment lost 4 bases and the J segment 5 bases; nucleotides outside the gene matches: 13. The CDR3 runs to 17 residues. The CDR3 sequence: CASSRTSGDTRGETQYF. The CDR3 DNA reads TGTGCCAGCAGCCGCACTAGCGGGGACACCCGGGGGGAGACCCAGTACTTC.

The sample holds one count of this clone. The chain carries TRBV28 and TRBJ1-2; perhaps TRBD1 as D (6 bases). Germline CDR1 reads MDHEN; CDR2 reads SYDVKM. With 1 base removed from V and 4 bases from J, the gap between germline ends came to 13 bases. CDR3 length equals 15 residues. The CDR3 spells CASSLSLDSSYGYTF. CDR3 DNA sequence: TGTGCCAGCAGTTTATCCCTGGACAGTTCCTATGGCTACACCTTC.

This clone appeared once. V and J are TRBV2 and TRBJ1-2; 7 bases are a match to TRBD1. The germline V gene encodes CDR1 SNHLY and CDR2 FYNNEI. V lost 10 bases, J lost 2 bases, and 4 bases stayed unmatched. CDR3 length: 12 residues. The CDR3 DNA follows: TGTGCCAAAGAGGGGGCAAACTATGGCTACACCTTC. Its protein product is CAKEGANYGYTF.

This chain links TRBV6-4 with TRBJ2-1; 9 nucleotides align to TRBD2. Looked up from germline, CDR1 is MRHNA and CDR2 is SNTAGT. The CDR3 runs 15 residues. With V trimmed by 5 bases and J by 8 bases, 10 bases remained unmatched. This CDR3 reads CASSLLAGGQYEQFF. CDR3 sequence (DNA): TGTGCCAGCAGTCTTCTGGCGGGGGGGCAGTATGAGCAGTTCTTC.